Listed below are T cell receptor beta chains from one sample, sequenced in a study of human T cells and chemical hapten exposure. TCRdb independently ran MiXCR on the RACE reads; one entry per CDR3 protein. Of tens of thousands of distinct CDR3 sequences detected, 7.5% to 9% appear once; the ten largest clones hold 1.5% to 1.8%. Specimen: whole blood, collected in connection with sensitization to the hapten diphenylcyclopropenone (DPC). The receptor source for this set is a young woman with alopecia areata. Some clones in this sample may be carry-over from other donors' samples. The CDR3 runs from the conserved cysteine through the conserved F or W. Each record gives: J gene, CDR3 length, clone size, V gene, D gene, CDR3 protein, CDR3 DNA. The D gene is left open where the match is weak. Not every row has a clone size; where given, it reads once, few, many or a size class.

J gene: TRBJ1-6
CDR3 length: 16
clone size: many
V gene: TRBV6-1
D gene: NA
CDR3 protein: CASSVSSAGGNSPLHF
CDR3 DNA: TGTGCCAGCAGTGTCTCGTCCGCCGGTGGTAATTCACCCCTCCACTTT

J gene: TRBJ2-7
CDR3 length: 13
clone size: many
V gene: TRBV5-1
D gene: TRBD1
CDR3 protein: CASTPGQANEQYF
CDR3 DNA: TGCGCCAGCACCCCAGGACAGGCCAACGAGCAGTACTTC

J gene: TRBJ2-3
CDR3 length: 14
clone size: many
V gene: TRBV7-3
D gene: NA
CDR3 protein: CASSPHSSADTQYF
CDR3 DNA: TGTGCCAGCAGCCCCCATAGTTCGGCAGATACGCAGTATTTT

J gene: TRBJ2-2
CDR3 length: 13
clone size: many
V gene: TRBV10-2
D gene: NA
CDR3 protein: CASSFAGFGELFF
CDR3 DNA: TGCGCCAGCAGTTTCGCGGGGTTCGGGGAGCTGTTTTTT

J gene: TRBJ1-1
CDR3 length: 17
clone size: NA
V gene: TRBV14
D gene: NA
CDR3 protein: CASSPYAPGGLGTEAFF
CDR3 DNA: TGTGCCAGCAGCCCCTACGCTCCGGGGGGCTTGGGGACTGAAGCTTTCTTT

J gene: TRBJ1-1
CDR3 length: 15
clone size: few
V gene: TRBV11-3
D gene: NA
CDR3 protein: CASSLGQGENTEAFF
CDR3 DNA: TGTGCCAGCAGCTTAGGTCAGGGCGAGAACACTGAAGCTTTCTTT

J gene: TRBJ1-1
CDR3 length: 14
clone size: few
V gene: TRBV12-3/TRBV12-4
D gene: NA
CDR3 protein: CASTFWRPNTEAFF
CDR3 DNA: TGTGCCAGCACCTTCTGGCGGCCGAACACTGAAGCTTTCTTT

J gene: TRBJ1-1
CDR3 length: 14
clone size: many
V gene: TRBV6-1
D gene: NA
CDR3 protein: CASSRAGMNTEAFF
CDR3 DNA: TGTGCCAGCAGCCGGGCAGGTATGAACACTGAAGCTTTCTTT

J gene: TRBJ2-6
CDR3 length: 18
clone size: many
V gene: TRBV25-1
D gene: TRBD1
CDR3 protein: CASSSTTGTRSGANVLTF
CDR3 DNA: TGTGCCAGCAGTTCTACGACAGGGACCCGGTCTGGGGCCAACGTCCTGACTTTC

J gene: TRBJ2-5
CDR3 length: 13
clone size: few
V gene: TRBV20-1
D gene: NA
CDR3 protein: CSASETVQETQYF
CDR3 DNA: TGCAGTGCTAGTGAGACAGTTCAAGAGACCCAGTACTTC

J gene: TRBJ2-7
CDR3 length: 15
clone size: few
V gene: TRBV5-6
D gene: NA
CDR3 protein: CASSFWAGTTYEQYF
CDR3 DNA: TGTGCCAGCAGCTTTTGGGCCGGGACAACCTACGAGCAGTACTTC

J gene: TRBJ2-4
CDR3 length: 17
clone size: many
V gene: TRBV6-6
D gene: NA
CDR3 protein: CASSPIPRNWGENIQYF
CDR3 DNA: TGTGCCAGCAGTCCCATTCCCCGTAATTGGGGAGAAAACATTCAGTACTTC

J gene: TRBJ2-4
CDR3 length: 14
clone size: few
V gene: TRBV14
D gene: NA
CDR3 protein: CASSQFSTKNIQYF
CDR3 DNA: TGTGCCAGCAGCCAATTTTCGACCAAAAACATTCAGTACTTC

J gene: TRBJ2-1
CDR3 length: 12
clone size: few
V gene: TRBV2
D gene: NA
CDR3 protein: CASGGDYNEQFF
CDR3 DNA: TGTGCCAGCGGCGGGGATTACAATGAGCAGTTCTTC

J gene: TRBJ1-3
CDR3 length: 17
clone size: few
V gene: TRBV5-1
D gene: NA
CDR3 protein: CASSLVSGGQAGNTIYF
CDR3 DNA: TGCGCCAGCAGCTTGGTTTCGGGGGGACAAGCTGGAAACACCATATATTTT

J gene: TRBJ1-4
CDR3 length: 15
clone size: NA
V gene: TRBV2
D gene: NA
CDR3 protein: CASSETGATNEKLFF
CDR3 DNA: TGTGCCAGCAGTGAAACGGGGGCAACTAATGAAAAACTGTTTTTT

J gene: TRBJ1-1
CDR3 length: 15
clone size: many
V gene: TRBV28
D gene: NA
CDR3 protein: CASSHLDPANTEAFF
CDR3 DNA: TGTGCCAGCAGTCACCTGGACCCCGCGAACACTGAAGCTTTCTTT

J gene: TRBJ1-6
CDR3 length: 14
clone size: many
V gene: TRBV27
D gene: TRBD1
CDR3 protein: CASSTGGRNSPLHF
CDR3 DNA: TGTGCCAGCAGCACAGGGGGCAGGAATTCACCCCTCCACTTT

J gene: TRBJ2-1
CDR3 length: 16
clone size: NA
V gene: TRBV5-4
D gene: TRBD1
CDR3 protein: CASSLQDRASLREQFF
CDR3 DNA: TGTGCCAGCAGCTTGCAGGACAGGGCGAGTTTACGCGAGCAGTTCTTC

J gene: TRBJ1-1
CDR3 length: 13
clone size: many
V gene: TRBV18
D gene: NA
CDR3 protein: CASSPELNTEAFF
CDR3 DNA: TGTGCCAGCTCACCGGAATTGAACACTGAAGCTTTCTTT

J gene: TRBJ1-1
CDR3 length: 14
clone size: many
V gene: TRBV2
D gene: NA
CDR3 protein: CASSDLGVNTEAFF
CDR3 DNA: TGTGCCAGCAGTGACCTTGGAGTTAACACTGAAGCTTTCTTT

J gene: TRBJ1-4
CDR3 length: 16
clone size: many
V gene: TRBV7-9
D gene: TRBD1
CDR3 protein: CASSSNAGTDSEKLFF
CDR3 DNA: TGTGCCAGCAGCAGCAACGCCGGGACAGACAGTGAAAAACTGTTTTTT

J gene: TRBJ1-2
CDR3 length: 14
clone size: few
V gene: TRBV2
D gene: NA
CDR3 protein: CASSEVRTNYGYTF
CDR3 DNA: TGTGCCAGCAGTGAGGTTCGGACTAACTATGGCTACACCTTC

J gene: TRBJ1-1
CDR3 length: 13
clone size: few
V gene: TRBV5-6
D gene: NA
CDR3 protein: CASTPGGGLEAFF
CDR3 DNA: TGTGCCAGCACCCCCGGGGGAGGGCTTGAAGCTTTCTTT

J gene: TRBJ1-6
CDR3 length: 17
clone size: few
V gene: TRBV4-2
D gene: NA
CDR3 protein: CASSQEVAADYNSPLHF
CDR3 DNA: TGTGCCAGCAGCCAAGAGGTCGCGGCAGACTATAATTCACCCCTCCACTTT

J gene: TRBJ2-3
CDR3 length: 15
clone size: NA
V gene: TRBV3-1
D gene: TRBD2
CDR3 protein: CASSQLAGGSDTQYF
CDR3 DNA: TGTGCCAGCAGCCAGCTAGCGGGGGGCTCAGATACGCAGTATTTT

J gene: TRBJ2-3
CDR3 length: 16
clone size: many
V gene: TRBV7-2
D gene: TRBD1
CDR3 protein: CASSYRDRGPSDTQYF
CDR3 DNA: TGTGCCAGCAGCTACCGGGACAGGGGGCCTTCAGATACGCAGTATTTT

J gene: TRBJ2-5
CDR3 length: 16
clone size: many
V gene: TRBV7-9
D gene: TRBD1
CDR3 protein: CASSLGDRGLQETQYF
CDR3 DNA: TGTGCCAGCAGCTTAGGGGACAGGGGGCTCCAAGAGACCCAGTACTTC

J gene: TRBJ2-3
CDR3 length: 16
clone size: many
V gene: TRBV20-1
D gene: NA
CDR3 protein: CSAILGRGGGTDTQYF
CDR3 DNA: TGCAGTGCCATTCTAGGCAGGGGGGGCGGCACAGATACGCAGTATTTT

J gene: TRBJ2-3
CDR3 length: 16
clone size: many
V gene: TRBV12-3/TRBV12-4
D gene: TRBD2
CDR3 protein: CASSLGAGGYTDTQYF
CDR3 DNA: TGTGCCAGCAGTTTAGGTGCGGGGGGTTACACAGATACGCAGTATTTT

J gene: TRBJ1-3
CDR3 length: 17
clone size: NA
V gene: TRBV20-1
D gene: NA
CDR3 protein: CSARGDLGKQAGNTIYF
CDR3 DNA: TGCAGTGCTAGGGGCGATTTAGGGAAACAAGCTGGAAACACCATATATTTT

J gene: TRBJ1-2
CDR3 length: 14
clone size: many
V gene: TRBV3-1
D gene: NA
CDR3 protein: CASSQEGSLSGYTF
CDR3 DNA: TGTGCCAGCAGCCAAGAAGGCAGCTTATCGGGCTACACCTTC

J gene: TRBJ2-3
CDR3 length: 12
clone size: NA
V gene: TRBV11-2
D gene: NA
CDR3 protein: CASSLEGRTQYF
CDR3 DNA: TGTGCCAGCAGCTTAGAAGGCCGTACGCAGTATTTT

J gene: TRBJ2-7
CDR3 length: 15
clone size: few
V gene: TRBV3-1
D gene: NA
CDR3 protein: CASSQDSPGPREQYF
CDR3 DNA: TGTGCCAGCAGCCAAGATAGCCCGGGTCCGCGAGAGCAGTACTTC

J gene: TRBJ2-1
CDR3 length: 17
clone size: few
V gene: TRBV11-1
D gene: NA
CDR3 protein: CASSLRGIGLGYNEQFF
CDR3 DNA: TGTGCCAGCAGCTTAAGGGGCATCGGGTTAGGCTACAATGAGCAGTTCTTC

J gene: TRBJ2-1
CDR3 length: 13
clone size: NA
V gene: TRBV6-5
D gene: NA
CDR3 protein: CASSYLRDSEQFF
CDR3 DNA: TGTGCCAGCAGTTACCTGCGGGACAGTGAGCAGTTCTTC

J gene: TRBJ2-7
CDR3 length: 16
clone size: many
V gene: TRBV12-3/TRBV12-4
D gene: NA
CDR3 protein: CASSLGSAGKSYEQYF
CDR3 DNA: TGTGCCAGCAGTTTAGGATCTGCAGGTAAATCCTACGAGCAGTACTTC

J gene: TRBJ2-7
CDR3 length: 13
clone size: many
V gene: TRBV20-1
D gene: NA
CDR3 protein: CSARPPGQGEQYF
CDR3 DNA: TGCAGTGCCAGACCACCGGGACAAGGCGAGCAGTACTTC

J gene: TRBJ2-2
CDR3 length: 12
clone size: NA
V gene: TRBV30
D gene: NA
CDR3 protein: CAWTGNTGELFF
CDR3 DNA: TGTGCCTGGACGGGGAACACCGGGGAGCTGTTTTTT

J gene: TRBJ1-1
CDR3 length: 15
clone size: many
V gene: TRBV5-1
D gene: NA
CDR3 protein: CASSFELQGRGEAFF
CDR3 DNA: TGCGCCAGCAGCTTCGAACTACAGGGTCGAGGTGAAGCTTTCTTT

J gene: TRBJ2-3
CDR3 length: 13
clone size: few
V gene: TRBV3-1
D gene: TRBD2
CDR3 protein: CASSTRGTDTQYF
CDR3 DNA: TGTGCCAGCAGCACGCGGGGGACAGATACGCAGTATTTT

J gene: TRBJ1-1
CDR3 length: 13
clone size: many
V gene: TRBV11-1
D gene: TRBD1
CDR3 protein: CASSPDRAGEAFF
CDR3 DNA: TGTGCCAGCAGTCCTGACAGGGCTGGGGAAGCTTTCTTT

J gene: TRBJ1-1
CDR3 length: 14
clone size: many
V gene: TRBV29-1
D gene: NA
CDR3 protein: CSVHPGLQNTEAFF
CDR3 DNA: TGCAGCGTTCACCCGGGACTCCAGAACACTGAAGCTTTCTTT

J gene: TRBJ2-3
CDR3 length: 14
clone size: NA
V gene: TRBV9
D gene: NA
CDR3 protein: CASSVEGITDTQYF
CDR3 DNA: TGTGCCAGCAGCGTAGAGGGGATTACAGATACGCAGTATTTT

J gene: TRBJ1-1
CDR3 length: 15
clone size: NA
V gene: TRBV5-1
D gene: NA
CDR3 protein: CASSPSAGRGTEAFF
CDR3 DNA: TGCGCCAGCAGCCCCAGTGCGGGGCGGGGCACTGAAGCTTTCTTT

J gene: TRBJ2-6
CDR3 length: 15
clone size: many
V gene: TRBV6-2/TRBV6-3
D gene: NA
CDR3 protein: CASSYGGAGANVLTF
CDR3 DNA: TGTGCCAGCAGTTACGGGGGAGCTGGGGCCAACGTCCTGACTTTC

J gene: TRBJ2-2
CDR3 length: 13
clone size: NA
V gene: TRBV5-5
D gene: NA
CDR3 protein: CASSLVGAGELFF
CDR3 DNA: TGTGCCAGCAGCTTGGTTGGTGCCGGGGAGCTGTTTTTT

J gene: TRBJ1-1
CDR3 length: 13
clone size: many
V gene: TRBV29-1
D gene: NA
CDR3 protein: CSVRESGGTEAFF
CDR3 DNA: TGCAGCGTTAGAGAGTCGGGTGGCACTGAAGCTTTCTTT

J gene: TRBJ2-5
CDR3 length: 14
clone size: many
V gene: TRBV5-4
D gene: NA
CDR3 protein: CASSSGTVQETQYF
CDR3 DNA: TGTGCCAGCAGCTCCGGGACGGTGCAAGAGACCCAGTACTTC

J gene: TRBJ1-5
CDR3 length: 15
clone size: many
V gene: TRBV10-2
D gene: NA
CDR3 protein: CASSVSGNPNQPQHF
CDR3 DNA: TGCGCCAGCAGTGTTTCCGGCAATCCAAATCAGCCCCAGCATTTT

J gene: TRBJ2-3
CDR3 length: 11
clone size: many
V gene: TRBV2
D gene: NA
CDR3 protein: CASSYTDTQYF
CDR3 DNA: TGTGCCAGCAGTTACACAGATACGCAGTATTTT

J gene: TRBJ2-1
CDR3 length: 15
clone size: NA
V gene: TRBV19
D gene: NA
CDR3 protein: CASRPGQGSRYEQFF
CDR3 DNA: TGTGCCAGTAGGCCGGGGCAGGGGAGTCGCTATGAGCAGTTCTTC

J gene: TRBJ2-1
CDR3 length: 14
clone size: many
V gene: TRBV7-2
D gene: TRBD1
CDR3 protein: CASSLGRGGGEQFF
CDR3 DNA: TGTGCCAGCAGCTTAGGGCGAGGGGGCGGTGAGCAGTTCTTC

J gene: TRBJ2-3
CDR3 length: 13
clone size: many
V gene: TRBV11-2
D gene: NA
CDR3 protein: CASSLALTDTQYF
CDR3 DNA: TGTGCCAGCAGCTTAGCCCTCACAGATACGCAGTATTTT

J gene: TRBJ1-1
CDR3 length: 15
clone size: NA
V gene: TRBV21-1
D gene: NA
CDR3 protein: CASSKGLDGNTEAFF
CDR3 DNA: TGTGCCAGCAGCAAAGGTTTGGATGGAAACACTGAAGCTTTCTTT